A selection of T cell receptor beta chains follows, all from one sample in a study of CD8 T cells in ankylosing spondylitis. TCRdb redid the calling of the 5' RACE reads with MiXCR, one entry per CDR3 protein. This sample has approximately 520,000 distinct CDR3 sequences, with roughly 5.2% found just once. The sequencing input was blood, either unsorted or a sorted T cell fraction (not recorded which). All receptors derive from a male donor with ankylosing spondylitis. Each CDR3 is given with its conserved first and last residue. D genes are given only for firm matches. Rows may omit the clone size; those that give it use once, few, many or a size class.

cdr3_aa cdr3_nt j_call v_call clone_size d_call
CASSGEGFHEQYF TGCGCCAGCAGCGGTGAGGGTTTCCACGAGCAGTACTTC TRBJ2-7 TRBV5-1 many .
CASSFVTGDYEQYF TGTGCCAGCAGCTTCGTGACAGGGGACTACGAGCAGTACTTC TRBJ2-7 TRBV5-4 many TRBD1
CASSPSEGMDYGYTF TGTGCCAGCAGCCCCTCCGAGGGAATGGACTATGGCTACACCTTC TRBJ1-2 TRBV4-2 many .
CASSLDAVLYGYTF TGTGCCAGCAGCTTAGATGCAGTCCTCTATGGCTACACCTTC TRBJ1-2 TRBV7-9 many .
CASRWRRTGELFF TGTGCCAGCAGGTGGAGGAGAACCGGGGAGCTGTTTTTT TRBJ2-2 TRBV28 many .
CASSEGVWGYTF TGTGCCAGCAGTGAAGGGGTTTGGGGCTACACCTTC TRBJ1-2 TRBV6-1 few .
CASSSAGLPSYEQYF TGTGCCAGCAGCTCAGCGGGACTCCCTTCCTACGAGCAGTACTTC TRBJ2-7 TRBV7-2 . TRBD2
CSARGSGPHQPQHF TGCAGTGCTAGAGGCTCAGGGCCCCATCAGCCCCAGCATTTT TRBJ1-5 TRBV20-1 many .
CSVGQGAGNGYTF TGCAGCGTTGGACAGGGGGCTGGTAATGGCTACACCTTC TRBJ1-2 TRBV29-1 many TRBD1
CASSWTGTGNTEAFF TGTGCCAGCAGCTGGACCGGGACAGGAAACACTGAAGCTTTCTTT TRBJ1-1 TRBV11-2 many TRBD1
CASSDRTVQETQYF TGTGCCAGCAGCGATAGGACAGTACAAGAGACCCAGTACTTC TRBJ2-5 TRBV7-9 many .
CASSAVDSRTDTQYF TGCGCCAGCAGCGCCGTGGATAGCCGCACAGATACGCAGTATTTT TRBJ2-3 TRBV5-1 many .
CASGPGQGGEQYF TGTGCCAGCGGTCCGGGACAGGGAGGCGAGCAGTACTTC TRBJ2-7 TRBV4-2 many TRBD1
CASSEDTYEQYF TGCGCCAGCAGCGAGGACACCTACGAGCAGTACTTC TRBJ2-7 TRBV5-1 many .
CSAEVGAGSKNIQYF TGCAGTGCCGAAGTAGGAGCGGGATCTAAAAACATTCAGTACTTC TRBJ2-4 TRBV20-1 few TRBD2
CASSPFYNEQFF TGTGCCAGCAGTCCATTCTACAATGAGCAGTTCTTC TRBJ2-1 TRBV28 many .
CASSQGRISGNTIYF TGTGCCAGCAGCCAGGGACGGATCTCTGGAAACACCATATATTTT TRBJ1-3 TRBV3-1 few .
CASSQPGQRETQYF TGTGCCAGCAGCCAACCGGGTCAACGAGAGACCCAGTACTTC TRBJ2-5 TRBV4-2 many .
CSALESQETQYF TGCAGTGCCCTGGAGTCCCAAGAGACCCAGTACTTC TRBJ2-5 TRBV20-1 . .
CASSPTGFRETQYF TGTGCCAGCTCACCAACAGGCTTCCGAGAGACCCAGTACTTC TRBJ2-5 TRBV18 few .
CAISAEDPGPRNEKLFF TGTGCCATCAGTGCAGAGGATCCGGGACCGCGGAATGAAAAACTGTTTTTT TRBJ1-4 TRBV10-3 many .
CASSGDRFSYEQYF TGCGCCAGCAGCGGGGACCGATTTTCCTACGAGCAGTACTTC TRBJ2-7 TRBV5-1 . .
CARQDRVENQPQHF TGTGCCAGACAAGACAGGGTGGAGAATCAGCCCCAGCATTTT TRBJ1-5 TRBV6-1 many TRBD1
CASSPNPAADNSPLHF TGCGCCAGCAGCCCCAACCCGGCGGCGGATAATTCACCCCTCCACTTT TRBJ1-6 TRBV5-1 many .
CSVMTGAADTQYF TGCAGCGTGATGACAGGGGCGGCAGATACGCAGTATTTT TRBJ2-3 TRBV29-1 many TRBD1
CSARPGLESSYNEQFF TGCAGCGCCCGCCCGGGACTAGAGAGCTCCTACAATGAGCAGTTCTTC TRBJ2-1 TRBV29-1 many TRBD2
CASSQERGTGNFYGYTF TGCGCCAGCAGCCAAGAGCGAGGGACAGGAAACTTCTATGGCTACACCTTC TRBJ1-2 TRBV4-3 many TRBD1
CASSLAPTGYGEAFF TGTGCCAGCAGTTTAGCGCCGACAGGGTATGGTGAAGCTTTCTTT TRBJ1-1 TRBV12-3/TRBV12-4 . TRBD1
CASGVEAFF TGTGCCTCAGGGGTCGAAGCTTTCTTT TRBJ1-1 TRBV6-6 . .
CASSESTGVGYTF TGTGCCAGCAGTGAAAGTACAGGGGTCGGCTACACCTTC TRBJ1-2 TRBV6-1 many TRBD1
CASSPRYTQYF TGTGCCAGCAGTCCTAGGTATACGCAGTATTTT TRBJ2-3 TRBV28 many .
CASRPNTF TGTGCCAGCAGGCCAAACACCTTC TRBJ1-2 TRBV7-9 . .
CSAAGTGNYEQYF TGCAGTGCTGCCGGGACAGGCAACTACGAGCAGTACTTC TRBJ2-7 TRBV20-1 many TRBD1
CASSAVPGKGTEAFF TGTGCCAGCAGTGCCGTACCCGGAAAGGGCACTGAAGCTTTCTTT TRBJ1-1 TRBV6-1 many .
CASRLLQETQYF TGCGCCAGCAGATTATTGCAAGAGACCCAGTACTTC TRBJ2-5 TRBV5-1 many .
CASSLVGLMIGEQFF TGTGCCAGCAGCTTAGTAGGGCTAATGATCGGTGAGCAGTTCTTC TRBJ2-1 TRBV7-2 few .
CASSQEWETGEEKLFF TGTGCCAGCAGCCAAGAATGGGAGACAGGGGAAGAAAAACTGTTTTTT TRBJ1-4 TRBV3-1 few TRBD1
CASSLGDRGTQYF TGCGCCAGCAGCTTAGGCGACAGGGGGACCCAGTACTTC TRBJ2-5 TRBV5-1 . TRBD1
CSAEPGETQYF TGCAGTGCCGAACCCGGGGAGACCCAGTACTTC TRBJ2-5 TRBV20-1 many .
CASSLAVIAGAAYNEQFF TGTGCCAGCAGCTTAGCTGTTATAGCGGGAGCGGCCTACAATGAGCAGTTCTTC TRBJ2-1 TRBV7-2 many TRBD2